The rows below give T cell receptor beta chains drawn from one sample of a study of regulatory T cells. Profiled with immunoSEQ multiplex PCR; TCRdb holds only in-frame clones, not every one. The sample consists of about 23,000 clones, about 88% of them appearing once. What was sequenced was conventional CD4+ T cells sorted from blood. All receptors derive from a child younger than 18 with CD3G deficiency. The conserved cysteine and the conserved F or W are not part of the CDR3 here. Each record gives: V gene, CDR3 length, J gene, CDR3 protein.

v_call: TRBV11-2; cdr3_length: 13; j_call: TRBJ2-1; cdr3_aa: ASSLEGLALSEQF
v_call: TRBV7-9; cdr3_length: 13; j_call: TRBJ2-5; cdr3_aa: ASSPPTGRGETQY
v_call: TRBV5-1; cdr3_length: 12; j_call: TRBJ2-2; cdr3_aa: ASSRNYHTGELF
v_call: TRBV18; cdr3_length: 12; j_call: TRBJ2-7; cdr3_aa: ASSPPGRETEQY
v_call: TRBV5-1; cdr3_length: 12; j_call: TRBJ2-7; cdr3_aa: ASSLDGGFYEQY
v_call: TRBV10-3; cdr3_length: 11; j_call: TRBJ2-7; cdr3_aa: AISEADNYEQY
v_call: TRBV6-1; cdr3_length: 12; j_call: TRBJ2-7; cdr3_aa: ASSERDRGGEQY
v_call: TRBV28; cdr3_length: 14; j_call: TRBJ1-5; cdr3_aa: ASSSWKRGRNQPQH
v_call: TRBV6-4; cdr3_length: 14; j_call: TRBJ2-3; cdr3_aa: ASSDEGLASTDTQY
v_call: TRBV5-1; cdr3_length: 11; j_call: TRBJ2-1; cdr3_aa: ASSPGTRNEQF
v_call: TRBV11-2; cdr3_length: 17; j_call: TRBJ2-1; cdr3_aa: ASSLDLLTSGDGYNEQF
v_call: TRBV5-1; cdr3_length: 12; j_call: TRBJ1-2; cdr3_aa: ASSEGTTDDGYT
v_call: TRBV5-1; cdr3_length: 12; j_call: TRBJ2-3; cdr3_aa: ASSFGPGADTQY